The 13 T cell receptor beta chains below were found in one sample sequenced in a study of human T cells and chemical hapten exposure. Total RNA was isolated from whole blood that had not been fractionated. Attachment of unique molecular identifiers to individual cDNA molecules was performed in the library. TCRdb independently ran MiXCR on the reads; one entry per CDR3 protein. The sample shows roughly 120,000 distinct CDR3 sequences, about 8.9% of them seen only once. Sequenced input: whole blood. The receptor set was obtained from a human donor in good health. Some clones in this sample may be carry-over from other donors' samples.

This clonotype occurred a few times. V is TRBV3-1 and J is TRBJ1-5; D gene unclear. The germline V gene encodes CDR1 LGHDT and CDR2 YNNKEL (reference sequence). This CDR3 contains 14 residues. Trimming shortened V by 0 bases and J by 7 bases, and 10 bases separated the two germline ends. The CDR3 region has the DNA TGTGCCAGCAGCCAAGAACAAGGAGGACAGCCCCAGCATTTT. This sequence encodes CASSQEQGGQPQHF.

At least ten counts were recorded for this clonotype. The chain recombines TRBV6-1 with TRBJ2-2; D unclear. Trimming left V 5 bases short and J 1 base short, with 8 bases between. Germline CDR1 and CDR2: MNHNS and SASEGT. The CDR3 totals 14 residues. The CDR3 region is CASSLTLNTGELFF. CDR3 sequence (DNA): TGTGCCAGCAGTTTGACATTGAACACCGGGGAGCTGTTTTTT.

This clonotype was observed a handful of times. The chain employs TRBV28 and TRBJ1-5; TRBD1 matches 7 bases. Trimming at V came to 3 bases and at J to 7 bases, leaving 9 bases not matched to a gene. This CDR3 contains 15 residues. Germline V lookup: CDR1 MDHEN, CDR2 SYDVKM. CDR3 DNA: TGTGCCAGCAGTTTGACAGGGTCTTCGAAGCAGCCCCAGCATTTT. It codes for CASSLTGSSKQPQHF.

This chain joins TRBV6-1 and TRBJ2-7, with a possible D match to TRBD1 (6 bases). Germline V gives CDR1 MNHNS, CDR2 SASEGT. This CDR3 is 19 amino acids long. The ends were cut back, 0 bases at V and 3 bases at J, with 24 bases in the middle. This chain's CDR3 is CASSEAPGQRPIANYEQYF. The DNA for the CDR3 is TGTGCCAGCAGTGAAGCGCCCGGACAGAGGCCGATAGCGAACTACGAGCAGTACTTC.

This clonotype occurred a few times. CDR3 in amino acids: CASSYSLDTIYF. The CDR3 nucleotides read TGTGCCAGCAGTTATAGTCTGGACACCATATATTTT. This rearrangement joins TRBV12-3 or TRBV12-4 to TRBJ1-3; D is uncertain. This CDR3 spans 12 amino acids. Trimming stripped 4 bases from V and 8 bases from J, with 9 bases between.

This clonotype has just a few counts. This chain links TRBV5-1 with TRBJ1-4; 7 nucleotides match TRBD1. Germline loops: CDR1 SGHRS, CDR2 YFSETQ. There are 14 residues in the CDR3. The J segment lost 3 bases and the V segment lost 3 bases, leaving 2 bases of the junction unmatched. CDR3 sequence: CASSSGGANEKLFF. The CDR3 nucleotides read TGCGCCAGCAGCTCAGGGGGAGCTAATGAAAAACTGTTTTTT.

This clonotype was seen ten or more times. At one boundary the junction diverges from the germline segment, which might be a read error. The CDR3 DNA follows: TGCAGTGCGAGAGGTCTAGCGGGGCTCACAGATACGCAGTATTTT. It yields the protein CSARGLAGLTDTQYF. V gene TRBV20-1 combines with J gene TRBJ2-3; 9 nucleotides match TRBD2. The CDR3 has 15 residues. From germline, CDR1 is DFQATT and CDR2 SNEGSKA (reference sequence).

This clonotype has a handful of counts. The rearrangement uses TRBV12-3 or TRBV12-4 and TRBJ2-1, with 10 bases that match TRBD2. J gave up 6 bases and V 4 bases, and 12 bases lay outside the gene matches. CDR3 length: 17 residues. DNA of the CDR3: TGTGCCAGCAGTTCTACCCCCCCTAGCGGGAGACCCAATGAGCAGTTCTTC. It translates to CASSSTPPSGRPNEQFF.

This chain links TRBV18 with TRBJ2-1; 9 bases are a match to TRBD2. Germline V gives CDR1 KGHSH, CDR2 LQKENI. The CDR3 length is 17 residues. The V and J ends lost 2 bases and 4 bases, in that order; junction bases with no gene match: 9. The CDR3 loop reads CASSPSWASGVYNEQFF. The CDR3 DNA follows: TGTGCCAGCTCACCAAGCTGGGCTAGCGGGGTTTACAATGAGCAGTTCTTC.

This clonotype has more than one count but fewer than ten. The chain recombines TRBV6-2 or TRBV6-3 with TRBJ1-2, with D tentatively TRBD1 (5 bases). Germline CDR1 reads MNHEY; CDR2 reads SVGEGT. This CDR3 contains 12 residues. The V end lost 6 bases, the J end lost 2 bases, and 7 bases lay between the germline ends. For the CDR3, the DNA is TGTGCCAGCAGGGGACGGAACTATGGCTACACCTTC. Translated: CASRGRNYGYTF.

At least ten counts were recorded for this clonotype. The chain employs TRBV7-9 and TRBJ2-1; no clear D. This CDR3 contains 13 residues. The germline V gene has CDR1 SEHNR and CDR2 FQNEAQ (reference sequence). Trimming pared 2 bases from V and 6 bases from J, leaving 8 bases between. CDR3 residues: CASSLFGSNEQFF. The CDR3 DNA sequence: TGTGCCAGCAGCTTATTTGGGTCCAATGAGCAGTTCTTC.

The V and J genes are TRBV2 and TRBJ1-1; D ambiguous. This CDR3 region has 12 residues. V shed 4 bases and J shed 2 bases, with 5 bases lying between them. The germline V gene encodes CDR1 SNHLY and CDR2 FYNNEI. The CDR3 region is CASSALNTEAFF. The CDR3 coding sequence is TGTGCCAGCAGTGCGCTTAACACTGAAGCTTTCTTT.

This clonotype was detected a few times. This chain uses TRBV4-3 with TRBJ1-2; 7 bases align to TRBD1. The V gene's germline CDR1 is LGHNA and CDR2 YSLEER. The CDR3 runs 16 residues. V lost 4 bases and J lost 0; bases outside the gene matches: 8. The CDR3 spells CASSLSRTGTNYGYTF. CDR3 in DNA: TGCGCCAGCAGCCTTTCCAGGACAGGAACTAACTATGGCTACACCTTC.